Included here is one T cell receptor beta chain sequence, with context. This clone came up once. Its target antigen remains unknown. Base quality data are lacking; no much larger clone is found one base away. The entry originates in a study of blood T cell repertoires in COVID-19 (dated by TCRdb to about 2020). Context from the whole study: Samples from collaborators originated in the United States, Italy and Spain and spanned both the acute and convalescent phases of COVID-19. The prospective study material was composed of cDNA or gDNA derived from T cells, B-cell-depleted T cells, or PBMCs. The dataset comprised deeply sampled blood TCRbeta repertoires from subjects exposed to, actively infected with, or recovered from COVID-19. A freely available public database, intended as a resource for researchers studying the immune response to SARS-CoV-2, is where the repertoires were released. Samples were obtained from the ongoing ImmuneRACE study (first 160 participants) and from 1,254 subjects provided by 6 global collaborators. Sample metadata almost always included a de-identified subject ID, COVID-19 status, age in years and sex. Where available, HLA class I and class II types were obtained from metadata supplied by the sample provider rather than from assay-based typing.

Study-wide findings and limitations: Clinical and demographic metadata were provided uncurated, with the amount varying by source and participant.

The CDR3 has 15 amino acids, counting the end cysteine and phenylalanine. Here the CDR3 DNA is all that survives: 45 bases in frame from base 1. Taken from the germline V gene, the CDR1 and CDR2 loops are MNHEY and SVGAGI. The germline V end is reduced by 5 bases and the J end by 4 bases; junction bases left unmatched: 6. Participants in the prospective study were aged about 18 to 95 years, lived in 24 United States geographic areas, and enrolled through a virtual design. To assign participants to cohorts, the prospective study relied on clinical history that participants themselves reported in a screening survey and a study questionnaire. For ImmuneRACE Cohort 3, a participant was defined as recovered based on two consecutive negative NP/OP PCR tests, clearance by a healthcare professional, or resolution of symptoms. In the prospective study, mobile phlebotomists collected whole blood, serum and a nasopharyngeal or oropharyngeal swab from each participant. Additional blood draws and questionnaires over a 2-month period could optionally be provided by prospective study participants. Prospective study blood samples were shipped either frozen or at room temperature before DNA extraction.

TCRbeta CDR3 regions were amplified from genomic DNA using the immunoSEQ Assay, a bias-controlled multiplex PCR. Concerning the study's data processing: Within the assay, amplification of reference gene primers was used to estimate how many nucleated cells each sample contained. Sequence reads were collapsed and filtered to measure the absolute abundance of every unique TCRbeta CDR3 rearrangement. For each sample, productive Simpson clonality was calculated as the square root of Simpson's diversity index across productive rearrangements. Held by TCRdb, this immuneACCESS table contains in-frame sequences only and omits some clones. Under half of the omission traces to an unresolved V gene where checked; the cause of the rest is unknown. The V and J calls and clone size were taken over from that table, and D and trimming were inferred from the DNA. This sample gives fewer than 350,000 clones in total; around 90% of them show up just once. The top ten constitute about 6.1% of the sample.

The sample comprised PBMCs or T cells enriched from blood (not recorded which). This receptor was taken from a woman aged 40 to 50 who had recovered from COVID-19. Recombination linked TRBV6-5 to TRBJ2-5, and TRBD1 aligns with 11 junction nucleotides. The nucleotide sequence reads as follows: TGTGCCAGCAGTCCCGGGACAGGGGGACGAGAGACCCAGTACTTC. Its protein is CASSPGTGGRETQYF.